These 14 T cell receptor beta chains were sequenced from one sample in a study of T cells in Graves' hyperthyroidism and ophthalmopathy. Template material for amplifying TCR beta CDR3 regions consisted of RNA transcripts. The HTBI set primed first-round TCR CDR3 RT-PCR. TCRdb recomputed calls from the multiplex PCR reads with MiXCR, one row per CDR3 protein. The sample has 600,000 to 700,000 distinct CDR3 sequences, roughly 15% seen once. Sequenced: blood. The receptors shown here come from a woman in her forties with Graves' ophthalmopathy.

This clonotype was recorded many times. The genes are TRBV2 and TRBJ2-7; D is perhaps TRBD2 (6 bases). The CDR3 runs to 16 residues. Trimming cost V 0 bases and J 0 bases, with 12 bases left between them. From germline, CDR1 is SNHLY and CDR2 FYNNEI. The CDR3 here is CASSEALARSSYEQYF. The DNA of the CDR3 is TGTGCCAGCAGTGAAGCGCTAGCGAGGAGCTCCTACGAGCAGTACTTC.

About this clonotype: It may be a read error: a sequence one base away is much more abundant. The CDR3 nucleotides are TGTGCCTGGAGTGTCACGGGATGGAGCACCGGGGAGCTGTTTTTT. Translating gives CAWSVTGWSTGELFF. The V call is TRBV30, the J call TRBJ2-2, with D perhaps matching TRBD2 (5 bases). CDR1 and CDR2 from the germline V gene are GTSNPN and SVGIG (reference sequence). This CDR3 comprises 15 residues. V gave up 0 bases and J gave up 4 bases, with 12 bases separating them.

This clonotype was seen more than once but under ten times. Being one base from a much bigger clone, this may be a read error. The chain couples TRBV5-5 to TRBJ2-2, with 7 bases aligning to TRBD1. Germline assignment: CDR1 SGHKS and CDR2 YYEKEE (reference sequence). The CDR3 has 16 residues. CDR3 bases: TGTACCAGCAGCTTGTACAGGGGTGGTAACACCGGGGAGCTGTTTTTT. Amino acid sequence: CTSSLYRGGNTGELFF.

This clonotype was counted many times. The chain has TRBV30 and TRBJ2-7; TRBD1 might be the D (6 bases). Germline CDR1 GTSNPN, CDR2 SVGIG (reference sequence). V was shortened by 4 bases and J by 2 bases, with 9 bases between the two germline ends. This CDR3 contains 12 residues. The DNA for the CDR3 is TGTGCCTGGAAGGGACAACCCTACGAGCAGTACTTC. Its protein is CAWKGQPYEQYF.

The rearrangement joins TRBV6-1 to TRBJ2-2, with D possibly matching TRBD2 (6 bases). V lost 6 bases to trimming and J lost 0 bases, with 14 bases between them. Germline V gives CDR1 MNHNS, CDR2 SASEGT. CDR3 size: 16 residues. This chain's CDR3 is CASSGGRPANTGELFF. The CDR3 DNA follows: TGTGCCAGCAGCGGGGGACGGCCTGCGAACACCGGGGAGCTGTTTTTT.

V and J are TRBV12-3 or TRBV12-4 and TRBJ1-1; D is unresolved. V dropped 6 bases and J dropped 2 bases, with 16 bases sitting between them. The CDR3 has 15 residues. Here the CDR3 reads CASSQRPSENTEAFF. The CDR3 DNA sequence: TGTGCCAGCAGCCAGAGGCCCAGTGAAAACACTGAAGCTTTCTTT.

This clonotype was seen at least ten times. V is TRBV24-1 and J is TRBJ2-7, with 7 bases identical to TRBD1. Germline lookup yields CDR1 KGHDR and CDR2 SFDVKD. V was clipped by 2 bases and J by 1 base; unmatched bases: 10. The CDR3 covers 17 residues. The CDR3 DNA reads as TGTGCCACCAGTGATTCGACCGGGACAGTGAGGTCCTACGAGCAGTACTTC. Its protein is CATSDSTGTVRSYEQYF.

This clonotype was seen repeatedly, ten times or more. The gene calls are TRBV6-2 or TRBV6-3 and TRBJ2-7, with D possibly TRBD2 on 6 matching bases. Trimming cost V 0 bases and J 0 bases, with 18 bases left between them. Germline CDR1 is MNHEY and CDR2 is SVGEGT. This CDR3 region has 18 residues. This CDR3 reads CASSYSEGPRLRSYEQYF. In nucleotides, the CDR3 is TGTGCCAGCAGTTACTCGGAGGGGCCCCGACTGCGCTCCTACGAGCAGTACTTC.

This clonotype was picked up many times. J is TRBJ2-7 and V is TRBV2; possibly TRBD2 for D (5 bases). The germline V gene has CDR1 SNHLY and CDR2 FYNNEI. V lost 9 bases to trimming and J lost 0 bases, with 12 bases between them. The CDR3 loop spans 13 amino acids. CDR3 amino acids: CARRARNSYEQYF. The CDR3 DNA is TGTGCCAGGAGGGCGCGAAACTCCTACGAGCAGTACTTC.

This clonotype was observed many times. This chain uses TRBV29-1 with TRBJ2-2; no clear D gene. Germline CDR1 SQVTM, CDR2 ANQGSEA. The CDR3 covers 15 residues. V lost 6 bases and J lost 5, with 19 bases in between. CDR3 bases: TGCAGCGTCACCCCGCAGGCCTCGAGGACCGGGGAGCTGTTTTTT. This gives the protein CSVTPQASRTGELFF.

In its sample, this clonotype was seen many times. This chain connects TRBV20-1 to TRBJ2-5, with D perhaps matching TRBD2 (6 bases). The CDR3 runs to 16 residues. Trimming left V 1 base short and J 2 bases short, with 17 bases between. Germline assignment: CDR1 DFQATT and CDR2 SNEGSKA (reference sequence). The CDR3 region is CSARGRRGSLQETQYF. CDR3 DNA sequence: TGCAGTGCTAGAGGCAGGCGGGGTTCGCTACAAGAGACCCAGTACTTC.

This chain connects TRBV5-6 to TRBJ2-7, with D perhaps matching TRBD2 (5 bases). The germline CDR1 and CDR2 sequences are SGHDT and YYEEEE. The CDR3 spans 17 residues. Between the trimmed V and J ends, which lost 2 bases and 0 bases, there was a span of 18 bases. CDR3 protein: CASSLAPSGWSSYEQYF. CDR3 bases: TGTGCCAGCAGCTTAGCCCCGAGCGGTTGGAGCTCCTACGAGCAGTACTTC.

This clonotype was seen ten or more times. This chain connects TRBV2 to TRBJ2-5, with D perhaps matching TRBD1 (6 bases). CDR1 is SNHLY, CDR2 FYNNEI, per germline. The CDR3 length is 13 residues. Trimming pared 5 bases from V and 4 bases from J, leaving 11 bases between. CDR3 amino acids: CASSSDRRETQYF. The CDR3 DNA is TGTGCCAGCAGTTCGGACAGAAGAGAGACCCAGTACTTC.

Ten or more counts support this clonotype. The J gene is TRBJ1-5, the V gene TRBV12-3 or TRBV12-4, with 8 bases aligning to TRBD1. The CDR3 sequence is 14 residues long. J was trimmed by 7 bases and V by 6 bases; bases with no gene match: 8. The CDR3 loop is CASSHGQGGQPQHF. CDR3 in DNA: TGTGCCAGCAGCCACGGACAGGGAGGACAGCCCCAGCATTTT.